The 21 T cell receptor beta chains below all came from one sample that was sequenced in a study of T cell responses to AZD1222 COVID-19 vaccine. The table came from immunoSEQ multiplex PCR; TCRdb's copy has only in-frame clones and leaves some out. The table has roughly 170,000 clones, less than 95% seen once; the top ten hold about 3%. The sequences come from peripheral blood, collected on day 0 of AZD1222 vaccination. The receptors originated from an adult in good health.

The CDR3 here is CASSQDRGMYEQYF. For the CDR3, the DNA is TGTGCCAGCAGCCAGGACAGGGGGATGTACGAGCAGTACTTC. V gene TRBV5-6 combines with J gene TRBJ2-7, with 10 bases identical to TRBD1. This CDR3 has 14 amino acids. V lost 4 bases and J lost 4; bases outside the gene matches: 5. Germline-derived CDR1 and CDR2 are SGHDT and YYEEEE.

The CDR3 reads CANSPPGAAETQYF. CDR3 in DNA: TGTGCCAACTCTCCCCCAGGGGCGGCAGAGACCCAGTACTTC. The chain combines TRBV6-5 with TRBJ2-5, with TRBD1 as a possible D gene (6 bases). This CDR3 is built from 14 residues. From germline, CDR1 is MNHEY and CDR2 SVGAGI. V shed 10 bases and J shed 4 bases, with 19 bases lying between them.

V and J are TRBV29-1 and TRBJ2-6; 10 bases agree with TRBD1. Per the germline V gene, CDR1 is SQVTM and CDR2 is ANQGSEA. This CDR3 is built from 17 residues. The V segment lost 6 bases and the J segment 2 bases; nucleotides outside the gene matches: 10. The CDR3 sequence: CSVLPGQGRTGANVLTF. CDR3 bases: TGCAGCGTGCTGCCGGGACAGGGGAGAACTGGGGCCAACGTCCTGACTTTC.

The gene calls are TRBV6-5 and TRBJ2-1; TRBD2 might be the D (7 bases). Trimming took off 8 bases at V and 5 bases at J, with 13 bases between the two ends. The CDR3 is made up of 13 amino acids. The germline CDR1 and CDR2 sequences are MNHEY and SVGAGI. The CDR3 DNA reads TGTGCCAGCCGGAGGGGGGGAGACAATGAGCAGTTCTTC. It is translated as CASRRGGDNEQFF.

The chain has TRBV9 and TRBJ2-3; no firm D call. The CDR3 spans 14 residues. Trimming shortened V by 0 bases and J by 6 bases, and 11 bases separated the two germline ends. The germline CDR1 and CDR2 sequences are SGDLS and YYNGEE. The CDR3 spells CASSVGLLADTQYF. In DNA form, the CDR3 reads TGTGCCAGCAGCGTAGGACTGTTGGCTGATACGCAGTATTTT.

This rearrangement joins TRBV30 to TRBJ1-1, with D unresolved. Germline values: CDR1 GTSNPN, CDR2 SVGIG (reference sequence). V shed 3 bases and J shed 1 base, with 12 bases lying between them. This CDR3 is built from 14 residues. The CDR3 sequence is CAWSEPAKNTEAFF. The CDR3 DNA follows: TGTGCCTGGAGCGAACCGGCCAAGAACACTGAAGCTTTCTTT.

The chain combines TRBV6-5 with TRBJ2-1; TRBD2 matches 9 bases. Trimming took 11 bases from V and 6 from J; bases not matched to a gene: 11. CDR1 is MNHEY and CDR2 is SVGAGI in the germline V gene. The CDR3 loop spans 14 amino acids. CDR3 loop: CAAQGRGGLNEQFF. The CDR3 coding sequence is TGTGCCGCTCAGGGGCGGGGGGGCCTCAATGAGCAGTTCTTC.

V gene TRBV7-9 combines with J gene TRBJ1-6; D call uncertain. V was clipped by 2 bases and J by 10 bases, with 15 bases between them. The CDR3 runs 15 residues. Germline assignment: CDR1 SEHNR and CDR2 FQNEAQ (reference sequence). The CDR3, as DNA: TGTGCCAGCAGCTTATGGCCCGGGCCCGGATCACCCCTCCACTTT. It specifies CASSLWPGPGSPLHF.

V is TRBV7-8 and J is TRBJ1-2; a possible D gene is TRBD1 (6 bases). V lost 2 bases to trimming and J lost 4 bases, with 8 bases between them. CDR1 and CDR2 (germline): SGHVS, FQNEAQ. The CDR3 runs to 13 residues. DNA of the CDR3: TGTGCCAGCAGCTTATTACAGGGCTATGGCTACACCTTC. It is translated as CASSLLQGYGYTF. The whole variable domain, filled in from reference TRBV7-8 and TRBJ1-2, reads GAGVSQSPRYKVAKRGQDVALRCDPISGHVSLFWYQQALGQGPEFLTYFQNEAQLDKSGLPSDRFFAERPEGSVSTLKIQRTQQEDSAVYLCASSLLQGYGYTFGSGTRLTVV.

V usage is TRBV18 and J usage is TRBJ1-3, with D uncertain. The CDR3 sequence is 16 residues long. Trimming pared 1 base from V and 0 bases from J, leaving 10 bases between. Germline V gene sequence: CDR1 KGHSH, CDR2 LQKENI. CDR3 loop: CASSPQGPSSGNTIYF. The CDR3 nucleotides are TGTGCCAGCTCACCACAGGGCCCGAGCTCTGGAAACACCATATATTTT. The complete variable domain, with remaining parts taken from reference TRBV18 and TRBJ1-3, reads NAGVMQNPRHLVRRRGQEARLRCSPMKGHSHVYWYRQLPEEGLKFMVYLQKENIIDESGMPKERFSAEFPKEGPSILRIQQVVRGDSAAYFCASSPQGPSSGNTIYFGEGSWLTVV.

The rearrangement links TRBV2 to TRBJ2-3, with a possible D match to TRBD1 (5 bases). The CDR3 runs 15 residues. Germline V gene data show CDR1 as SNHLY and CDR2 as FYNNEI. V lost 5 bases and J lost 4, with 16 bases in between. The CDR3 coding sequence is TGTGCCAGCAGTATCTCAGGGATACTATCAGATACGCAGTATTTT. Its translation is CASSISGILSDTQYF.

This chain links TRBV4-3 with TRBJ2-1, with D perhaps TRBD2 (6 bases). Germline V gene sequence: CDR1 LGHNA, CDR2 YSLEER. V lost 3 bases to trimming and J lost 5 bases, with 11 bases between them. The CDR3 is 14 residues long. CDR3 nucleotides: TGCGCCAGCAGCCAGGGGACTTATCACAATGAGCAGTTCTTC. Its translation: CASSQGTYHNEQFF.

The CDR3 coding sequence is TGCGCCAGCAGCCAAGGGCGGCAAGAGACCCAGTACTTC. Translation: CASSQGRQETQYF. The chain combines TRBV4-3 with TRBJ2-5; D call uncertain. CDR3 length: 13 residues. Looked up from germline, CDR1 is LGHNA and CDR2 is YSLEER. Deletions cut 1 base from V and 2 bases from J, with 5 bases between.

This clone showed up just once. The chain joins TRBV4-2 to TRBJ1-6; D call uncertain. CDR3 length: 14 amino acids. Germline V gene lookup returns CDR1 LGHNA and CDR2 YNFKEQ. V was trimmed by 4 bases and J by 7 bases, leaving 11 bases between them. The CDR3 region has the DNA TGTGCCAGCAGCCTCAACCAGCCAAATTCACCCCTCCACTTT. It codes for CASSLNQPNSPLHF.

The chain has TRBV18 and TRBJ1-3, with D perhaps TRBD1 (5 bases). The CDR3 is 15 residues long. Looked up from germline, CDR1 is KGHSH and CDR2 is LQKENI. Trimming stripped 3 bases from V and 2 bases from J, with 11 bases between. CDR3 sequence (DNA): TGTGCCAGCTCACCCGGGACCGCCACTGGAAACACCATATATTTT. Its protein product is CASSPGTATGNTIYF.

This clone was seen just once. The V and J genes are TRBV30 and TRBJ1-2; D is possibly TRBD1 (5 bases). Trimming left V 1 base short and J 2 bases short, with 8 bases between. The germline CDR1 and CDR2 sequences are GTSNPN and SVGIG (reference sequence). The CDR3 length is 13 residues. CDR3 sequence reads: CAWSGWGNYGYTF. The DNA of the CDR3 is TGTGCCTGGAGTGGGTGGGGGAACTATGGCTACACCTTC.

This clone appeared once. The chain has TRBV6-5 and TRBJ1-2; D not certain. Germline lookup yields CDR1 MNHEY and CDR2 SVGAGI. The CDR3 has 12 residues. Trimming took off 7 bases at V and 4 bases at J, with 10 bases between the two ends. The CDR3 protein is CASTLTTYGYTF. For the CDR3, the DNA is TGTGCCAGCACCCTAACCACCTATGGCTACACCTTC.

J is TRBJ1-4 and V is TRBV4-1; D unresolved. Germline CDR1 MGHRA, CDR2 YSYEKL. The CDR3 covers 13 residues. Trimming cost V 1 base and J 5 bases, with 5 bases left between them. The CDR3 DNA follows: TGCGCCAGCAGCCAAGGAAGGAATGAAAAACTGTTTTTT. Residues: CASSQGRNEKLFF.

The chain is built from TRBV14 and TRBJ2-3; tentatively, D is TRBD1 or TRBD2 (6 bases each). The CDR3 sequence is 13 residues long. CDR1 is SGHDN and CDR2 is FVKESK in the germline V gene. The V gene lost 2 bases and the J gene lost 7 bases, with 10 bases spanning the gap. Written as DNA, the CDR3 is TGTGCCAGCAGCCAAACGGGGGCGAATACGCAGTATTTT. Translation gives CASSQTGANTQYF.

The V and J genes are TRBV29-1 and TRBJ2-3, with D maybe TRBD1 (6 bases). Trimming stripped 6 bases from V and 1 base from J, with 8 bases between. The CDR3 extends over 12 amino acids. The germline gives CDR1 SQVTM, CDR2 ANQGSEA. CDR3 loop: CSVRTGTDTQYF. Here the CDR3 DNA reads TGCAGCGTGAGGACAGGCACAGATACGCAGTATTTT.

The chain carries TRBV3-1 (or the pseudogene TRBV3-2) and TRBJ2-5; 7 bases are a match to TRBD2. Per the germline V gene, CDR1 is LGHDT and CDR2 is YNNKEL (reference sequence). The V gene end was trimmed by 4 bases and the J gene end by 5 bases; junction bases not matched to a gene: 7. The CDR3 length is 14 residues. DNA for the CDR3: TGTGCCAGCAGCCGCGGACGGGGGGTGGAGACCCAGTACTTC. It yields the protein CASSRGRGVETQYF.